Each of the 2 T cell receptor beta chains below was sequenced from the same sample in a study of spatial heterogeneity in lung cancer. TCRdb called the 5' RACE reads again in MiXCR, with one record for every CDR3 protein. The sample gives about 28,000 distinct CDR3 sequences, roughly 7.2% of which show up once; about 24% is in the top ten. Study-wide results and limits: Expanded alpha and beta TCR counts within tumors tracked tumor mutation counts.

The sample's time point: sample taken at primary tumor resection. Their specific antigens are unknown. The source was lung tumor tissue, collected at surgery. The receptor set was obtained from a male donor with early-stage non-small cell lung cancer.

This chain connects TRBV6-5 to TRBJ1-6; D is ambiguous. CDR3 size: 17 residues. Germline lookup yields CDR1 MNHEY and CDR2 SVGAGI. Trimming stripped 7 bases from V and 0 bases from J, with 16 bases between. In DNA form, the CDR3 reads TGTGCCAGCAAGGCGGATAGAACTGGCTCCTATAATTCACCCCTCCACTTT. Residues: CASKADRTGSYNSPLHF.

In this sample, this clonotype turned up many times. The chain couples TRBV24-1 to TRBJ1-2; TRBD1 might be the D (5 bases). Trimming took 1 base from V and 8 from J, leaving 10 bases between them. CDR1 KGHDR and CDR2 SFDVKD come from the germline V gene. The CDR3 sequence is 13 residues long. This CDR3 reads CATSDFSGLGYTF. The CDR3 region has the DNA TGTGCCACCAGTGATTTTTCAGGGTTAGGCTACACCTTC.